The rows below give T cell receptor beta chains drawn from one sample of a study of cytomegalovirus exposure and HLA in healthy donors. Profiled with immunoSEQ multiplex PCR; TCRdb holds only in-frame clones, not every one. The data show 130,000 to 150,000 clones, roughly nine tenths seen once. Material: PBMCs. These receptors all stem from a man aged 18 to 30 in good health and CMV-seronegative. Both conserved end residues are part of each CDR3. D genes are given only for firm matches. Clone size is shown for a subset of rows, as once, few, many or a class of expanded clone.

>-|TRBJ2-5|TRBV15|-
CATSRDLGAAVQETQYF
TGTGCCACCAGCAGAGATCTGGGGGCAGCCGTCCAAGAGACCCAGTACTTC
>-|TRBJ2-1|TRBV18|TRBD2
CASSRTSANNEQFF
TGTGCCAGCTCGCGGACTAGCGCTAACAATGAGCAGTTCTTC
>-|TRBJ1-2|TRBV6-5|TRBD1
CASMGSGGWDDGYTF
TGTGCCAGCATGGGGTCAGGGGGCTGGGACGATGGCTACACCTTC
>-|TRBJ1-4|TRBV19|TRBD1
CASSDRGLSEKLFF
TGTGCCAGTAGTGACAGGGGGCTAAGTGAAAAACTGTTTTTT
>-|TRBJ2-5|TRBV29-1|TRBD2
CSVGGTSGTPQETQYF
TGCAGCGTTGGAGGGACTAGCGGGACACCTCAAGAGACCCAGTACTTC
>-|TRBJ1-5|TRBV7-9|TRBD1
CASSLAGGTVNQPQHF
TGTGCCAGCAGCTTAGCGGGTGGGACAGTAAATCAGCCCCAGCATTTT
>-|TRBJ1-5|TRBV6-6|-
CATRAETLQPQHF
TGTGCCACCAGAGCGGAAACATTACAGCCCCAGCATTTT
>-|TRBJ1-1|TRBV6-6|TRBD1
CASSYPPNRQGNAFF
TGTGCCAGCAGTTACCCCCCGAACCGACAGGGTAATGCTTTCTTT
>once|TRBJ1-4|TRBV19|TRBD1
CASSEGQTTNEKLFF
TGTGCCAGTAGTGAGGGACAGACAACTAATGAAAAACTGTTTTTT
>few|TRBJ2-1|TRBV12-5|-
CASGLSGGSFVSNEQFF
TGTGCTAGTGGTTTGTCAGGGGGGTCGTTTGTGTCGAATGAGCAGTTCTTC
>-|TRBJ2-7|TRBV7-9|TRBD1
CASSLGQGIYEQYF
TGTGCCAGCAGCTTAGGACAGGGGATCTACGAGCAGTACTTC
>-|TRBJ2-2|TRBV28|TRBD2
CASRIRGTSRAGELFF
TGTGCCAGCAGGATTCGGGGGACTAGCAGGGCCGGGGAGCTGTTTTTT
>-|TRBJ2-7|TRBV18|TRBD1
CASSPDWTGDEQYF
TGTGCCAGCTCACCCGACTGGACAGGGGACGAGCAGTACTTC
>-|TRBJ1-5|TRBV28|TRBD1
CASNPGTGRYHQPQHF
TGTGCCAGCAATCCTGGGACAGGGAGGTATCATCAGCCCCAGCATTTT
>few|TRBJ1-1|TRBV7-2|-
CASSPYLNTEAFF
TGTGCCAGCAGCCCCTACTTGAACACTGAAGCTTTCTTT
>few|TRBJ2-7|TRBV11-2|-
CASSLAYEQYF
TGTGCCAGCAGCTTGGCATACGAGCAGTACTTC
>-|TRBJ2-1|TRBV7-9|TRBD1
CASRLTGQGYNEQFF
TGTGCCAGCAGGTTAACGGGACAGGGCTACAATGAGCAGTTCTTC
>-|TRBJ2-7|TRBV5-1|TRBD2
CASSVTSGSSSYEQYF
TGCGCCAGCAGCGTAACTAGCGGGTCAAGCTCCTACGAGCAGTACTTC
>-|TRBJ2-1|TRBV11-2|-
CASSLVSWRAYEQFF
TGTGCCAGCAGCTTAGTAAGTTGGCGGGCCTATGAGCAGTTCTTC
>once|TRBJ1-6|TRBV27|-
CASSFWRNSPLHF
TGTGCCAGCAGTTTTTGGAGGAATTCACCCCTCCACTTT
>few|TRBJ2-7|TRBV18|TRBD1
CASSPGTGGSYEQYF
TGTGCCAGCTCACCAGGAACAGGGGGCTCCTACGAGCAGTACTTC
>-|TRBJ2-3|TRBV15|-
CATSTGLRGIDTQYF
TGTGCCACCAGCACCGGACTACGCGGGATCGATACGCAGTATTTT
>-|TRBJ1-1|TRBV7-6|-
CASSLGSGTVNTEAFF
TGTGCCAGCAGCTTAGGAAGCGGGACGGTGAACACTGAAGCTTTCTTT
>-|TRBJ2-7|TRBV6-5|TRBD1
CASRRDSYEQYF
TGTGCCAGCAGACGGGACAGCTACGAGCAGTACTTC
>-|TRBJ1-5|TRBV2|-
CASSENTASSNQPQHF
TGTGCCAGCAGTGAGAATACCGCGTCTAGCAATCAGCCCCAGCATTTT
>-|TRBJ1-6|TRBV18|-
CASSLPRGRGRSPLHF
TGTGCCAGCTCACTCCCGAGGGGCAGGGGACGCTCACCCCTCCACTTT
>few|TRBJ1-2|TRBV29-1|TRBD1
CSVGGRGQNYGYTF
TGCAGCGTTGGGGGAAGGGGACAGAACTATGGCTACACCTTC
>-|TRBJ1-2|TRBV30|TRBD1
CAWSGDRDRGRGYTF
TGTGCCTGGAGCGGTGATAGGGACAGGGGGCGAGGCTACACCTTC
>few|TRBJ2-7|TRBV4-2|TRBD1
CASSYRGQTYEQYF
TGTGCCAGCAGCTACAGGGGGCAGACCTACGAGCAGTACTTC
>-|TRBJ2-1|TRBV25-1|TRBD1
CASSTRQGAYNEQFF
TGTGCCAGCAGTACCCGACAGGGAGCCTACAATGAGCAGTTCTTC
>-|TRBJ2-3|TRBV18|TRBD2
CASSPLGTSIYTQYF
TGTGCCAGCTCACCACTCGGGACTAGCATCTATACGCAGTATTTT
>-|TRBJ1-3|TRBV7-2|-
CASSGTRRGGSSSGNTIYF
TGTGCCAGCAGCGGAACCCGCCGGGGGGGGTCGAGCTCTGGAAACACCATATATTTT
>-|TRBJ2-1|TRBV4-3|TRBD2
CASSQDQRAGGRAFMDEQFF
TGCGCCAGCAGCCAAGATCAGCGGGCAGGCGGGAGGGCCTTCATGGATGAGCAGTTCTTC
>-|TRBJ2-7|TRBV9|TRBD2
CASSVGGLAGPYEQYF
TGTGCCAGCAGCGTAGGCGGGTTAGCGGGACCATACGAGCAGTACTTC
>once|TRBJ2-1|TRBV25-1|TRBD2
CASSELGGLPQSEQFF
TGTGCCAGCAGTGAATTGGGGGGACTACCCCAATCGGAGCAGTTCTTC
>-|TRBJ2-2|TRBV27|TRBD1
CACRKGQGSLGELFF
TGTGCCTGTCGTAAGGGACAGGGGTCCCTCGGGGAGCTGTTTTTT
>-|TRBJ2-1|TRBV7-8|-
CASSLGRRGKYNEQFF
TGTGCCAGCAGCTTAGGCCGTAGGGGAAAGTACAATGAGCAGTTCTTC
>-|TRBJ1-1|TRBV27|TRBD1
CASSREGTGLEAFF
TGTGCCAGCAGCCGGGAGGGGACAGGGCTTGAAGCTTTCTTT
>-|TRBJ1-1|TRBV7-8|TRBD1
CASSSRFREVRTGRDTEAFF
TGTGCCAGCAGCTCTCGTTTCAGGGAGGTTAGGACAGGTCGAGACACTGAAGCTTTCTTT
>-|TRBJ2-2|TRBV13|TRBD2
CASSWGLAENTGELFF
TGTGCCAGCAGCTGGGGACTAGCGGAGAACACCGGGGAGCTGTTTTTT
>-|TRBJ2-7|TRBV4-1|-
CASSRDGTAGAGAEQYF
TGCGCCAGCAGCCGGGACGGGACAGCGGGGGCTGGGGCCGAGCAGTACTTC
>few|TRBJ1-2|TRBV6-5|TRBD1
CASSLPPGQGSGYTF
TGTGCCAGCAGCCTCCCCCCGGGACAGGGTTCTGGCTACACCTTC
>-|TRBJ2-1|TRBV7-2|TRBD2
CASSPSGGGYNEQFF
TGTGCCAGCAGCCCTAGCGGGGGGGGTTACAATGAGCAGTTCTTC
>few|TRBJ2-3|TRBV6-5|TRBD2
CASRPGGTDTQYF
TGTGCCAGCAGGCCGGGAGGGACAGATACGCAGTATTTT
>-|TRBJ2-5|TRBV15|-
CATSRAWGGPQETQYF
TGTGCCACCAGCAGAGCGTGGGGGGGCCCCCAAGAGACCCAGTACTTC
>-|TRBJ2-5|TRBV7-9|-
CASSSGLETQYF
TGTGCCAGCAGCTCAGGGCTTGAGACCCAGTACTTC
>-|TRBJ2-7|TRBV28|TRBD2
CASKTSGFPYEQYF
TGTGCCAGCAAAACTAGCGGGTTTCCCTACGAGCAGTACTTC
>once|TRBJ1-1|TRBV11-2|-
CASSLVTGGRAFF
TGTGCCAGCAGCTTAGTAACCGGGGGGCGAGCTTTCTTT
>once|TRBJ2-5|TRBV2|TRBD2
CASSRAGLPHGETQYF
TGTGCCAGCAGCCGCGCGGGACTACCCCATGGAGAGACCCAGTACTTC
>-|TRBJ1-4|TRBV5-1|-
CASSLTGATNEKLFF
TGCGCCAGCAGCTTAACGGGTGCAACTAATGAAAAACTGTTTTTT
>-|TRBJ2-1|TRBV9|TRBD2
CASSVGLAGFDEQFF
TGTGCCAGCAGCGTCGGACTAGCGGGGTTTGATGAGCAGTTCTTC
>-|TRBJ1-2|TRBV5-1|TRBD1
CASSINGQEGYTF
TGCGCCAGCAGCATAAACGGACAGGAAGGCTACACCTTC
>once|TRBJ2-5|TRBV10-1|-
CASSEGGPQETQYF
TGCGCCAGCAGTGAGGGGGGCCCTCAAGAGACCCAGTACTTC
>-|TRBJ1-2|TRBV15|-
CATSRDRGTAGYGYTF
TGTGCCACCAGCAGAGATAGGGGGACGGCAGGCTATGGCTACACCTTC
>-|TRBJ1-1|TRBV18|-
CASSLRTDILVNTEAFF
TGTGCCAGCTCACTGAGGACAGACATCTTAGTTAACACTGAAGCTTTCTTT